This T cell receptor beta chain was identified during a study of T-cell reconstitution after alpha-beta-depleted transplantation in children. A TCRbeta library incorporating unique molecular identifiers was prepared. MiXCR, applied by TCRdb to the PCR reads, yields one record per CDR3 protein. The data show 240,000 or so distinct CDR3 sequences, around 12% seen once. Ten or more counts support this clonotype. The sample in question was PBMCs from the stem cell graft donor, obtained from the stem cell graft. This TCR was sampled from a human donor who donated a stem cell graft to a child with acute lymphoblastic leukemia.

The CDR3 nucleotides are TGTGCCAGCAGCTCGCCCAAACAGGGGAACACTGAAGCTTTCTTT. This encodes CASSSPKQGNTEAFF. The V call is TRBV7-2, the J call TRBJ1-1; D might be TRBD1 (6 bases). This CDR3 contains 15 residues. Germline-derived CDR1 and CDR2 are SGHTA and FQGNSA. Trimming pared 4 bases from V and 1 base from J, leaving 13 bases between.